This T cell receptor (beta chain) was recorded in a study of Tregs in tolerant kidney transplant recipients. The protocol was immunoSEQ multiplex PCR, while the TCRdb copy is restricted to in-frame clones and leaves out a portion. The data contain 120,000 or so clones, approximately 90% of them singletons. The CDR3 has 15 residues. V lost 4 bases and J lost 5; bases outside the gene matches: 9. Germline assignment: CDR1 SNHLY and CDR2 FYNNEI. Unstimulated Tregs (CD4+CD25+CD127-) and CD4+CD25- non-Tregs were sorted from PBMCs. This clone is a singleton in its sample. As yet, its antigen is unknown. The study, taken as a whole, reports: Findings come from small patient numbers and require larger validation. No direct test of biological reproducibility was done here. Tregs expanded with activated donor B cells seemed most donor-specific.

The sequencing input was CD4+ T cells from blood. This clonotype originated in a human donor in good health. The V call is TRBV2, the J call TRBJ2-5, with 8 bases identical to TRBD1. The CDR3 loop is CASSGRAGGRETQYF. The CDR3 coding sequence is TGTGCCAGCAGTGGTCGAGCAGGGGGCAGGGAGACCCAGTACTTC.